Listed below are T cell receptor beta chains from one sample, sequenced in a study of T cell repertoires in cytomegalovirus infection. TCRdb called the reads again in MiXCR, with one record for every CDR3 protein. This table holds 450,000 to 550,000 distinct CDR3 sequences, approximately 15% found once. Sequencing input: CD8+ T cells from PBMCs. These receptor sequences come from a human donor in good health (CMV status not recorded). Some clones in this sample may be carry-over from other donors' samples. The CDR3 runs from the conserved cysteine through the conserved F or W. The order of the fields is CDR3 DNA, CDR3 protein, D gene, V gene, J gene, clone size. The D gene is left open where the match is weak. Rows give clone size only sometimes, using once, few, many, or a class for an expanded clone.

CDR3nt: TGTGCCAGCAGCTTAGCCGAAACGGACGAGCAGTACTTC; CDR3aa: CASSLAETDEQYF; d_gene: .; v_gene: TRBV7-8; j_gene: TRBJ2-7; abundance: many
CDR3nt: TGTGCCAGCAGCTTAGATCCAGGGGGCCGAAACATTCAGTACTTC; CDR3aa: CASSLDPGGRNIQYF; d_gene: TRBD1; v_gene: TRBV11-2; j_gene: TRBJ2-4; abundance: many
CDR3nt: TGTGCCAGCAGCCCCGCCGGGATTGGCGATGGAAACACCATATATTTT; CDR3aa: CASSPAGIGDGNTIYF; d_gene: .; v_gene: TRBV5-6; j_gene: TRBJ1-3; abundance: many
CDR3nt: TGTGCCACCAGTGATTTGCTGGTAACCACCGGGGAGCTGTTTTTT; CDR3aa: CATSDLLVTTGELFF; d_gene: .; v_gene: TRBV24-1; j_gene: TRBJ2-2; abundance: .
CDR3nt: TGCAGTGCTCCACGGGGGAGGGGGGATACGCAGTATTTT; CDR3aa: CSAPRGRGDTQYF; d_gene: .; v_gene: TRBV20-1; j_gene: TRBJ2-3; abundance: few
CDR3nt: TGTGCCAGCAGTTTGACAGACACAGATACGCAGTATTTT; CDR3aa: CASSLTDTDTQYF; d_gene: .; v_gene: TRBV28; j_gene: TRBJ2-3; abundance: many
CDR3nt: TGTGCCAGCAGCTTGTGGGGGAGGACAAGGAACACTGAAGCTTTCTTT; CDR3aa: CASSLWGRTRNTEAFF; d_gene: .; v_gene: TRBV11-2; j_gene: TRBJ1-1; abundance: .
CDR3nt: TGCAGCGTTGGTAACTTAGGCGGCGAAGCTTTCTTT; CDR3aa: CSVGNLGGEAFF; d_gene: .; v_gene: TRBV29-1; j_gene: TRBJ1-1; abundance: .
CDR3nt: TGTGCCAGCAGTGTACCAACGCGCACAGATACGCAGTATTTT; CDR3aa: CASSVPTRTDTQYF; d_gene: .; v_gene: TRBV6-1; j_gene: TRBJ2-3; abundance: many
CDR3nt: TGTGCCAGCAGCTTATGGGATCGCTTGGGGACGAAGGACACTGAAGCTTTCTTT; CDR3aa: CASSLWDRLGTKDTEAFF; d_gene: .; v_gene: TRBV11-2; j_gene: TRBJ1-1; abundance: many
CDR3nt: TGTGCGAACTCGGGGGGCGCGTTATACAATGAGCAGTTCTTC; CDR3aa: CANSGGALYNEQFF; d_gene: .; v_gene: TRBV7-9; j_gene: TRBJ2-1; abundance: .
CDR3nt: TGTGCCAGCAGAGAGGGGCAGTCAGTTGAAGCTTTCTTT; CDR3aa: CASREGQSVEAFF; d_gene: .; v_gene: TRBV25-1; j_gene: TRBJ1-1; abundance: few
CDR3nt: TGTGCCACCAGCAGAGATCGGCGGGAGAACACTGAAGCTTTCTTT; CDR3aa: CATSRDRRENTEAFF; d_gene: .; v_gene: TRBV15; j_gene: TRBJ1-1; abundance: few
CDR3nt: TGTGCCAGCAGTGATGATGAAAAACTGTTTTTT; CDR3aa: CASSDDEKLFF; d_gene: .; v_gene: TRBV25-1; j_gene: TRBJ1-4; abundance: few
CDR3nt: TGTGCCAGCAGCTCACAGGGGTTCGCGAACACCGGGGAGCTGTTTTTT; CDR3aa: CASSSQGFANTGELFF; d_gene: TRBD1; v_gene: TRBV7-6; j_gene: TRBJ2-2; abundance: .
CDR3nt: TGTGCCAGCAGTCCCCAACAGGAGCAGAATGAAAAACTGTTTTTT; CDR3aa: CASSPQQEQNEKLFF; d_gene: .; v_gene: TRBV28; j_gene: TRBJ1-4; abundance: .
CDR3nt: TGCAGTGCTAGACACCCTAGCGGGACCTACGAGCAGTACTTC; CDR3aa: CSARHPSGTYEQYF; d_gene: TRBD2; v_gene: TRBV20-1; j_gene: TRBJ2-7; abundance: few
CDR3nt: TGTGCCATCAGGCCTCAGGGAGGCAATCAGCCCCAGCATTTT; CDR3aa: CAIRPQGGNQPQHF; d_gene: .; v_gene: TRBV10-3; j_gene: TRBJ1-5; abundance: many
CDR3nt: TGTGCCAGCAGCCAAGAAGAGGGGGTAATCTACAATGAGCAGTTCTTC; CDR3aa: CASSQEEGVIYNEQFF; d_gene: .; v_gene: TRBV14; j_gene: TRBJ2-1; abundance: few
CDR3nt: TGTGCCAGCAGCTGCGCCGGGTCAACCTACGAGCAGTACTTC; CDR3aa: CASSCAGSTYEQYF; d_gene: .; v_gene: TRBV13; j_gene: TRBJ2-7; abundance: few
CDR3nt: TGTGCCAGCAGCAGAGGACAGAGCAGCACAGATACGCAGTATTTT; CDR3aa: CASSRGQSSTDTQYF; d_gene: .; v_gene: TRBV7-9; j_gene: TRBJ2-3; abundance: many
CDR3nt: TGCGCCAGCAGCTTAGACAGGGTGGTAGATACGCAGTATTTT; CDR3aa: CASSLDRVVDTQYF; d_gene: TRBD1; v_gene: TRBV5-1; j_gene: TRBJ2-3; abundance: once
CDR3nt: TGTGCCAGCAGCCCAAGTTGTTCCAGGGGAGGATATGGGTACACCTTC; CDR3aa: CASSPSCSRGGYGYTF; d_gene: .; v_gene: TRBV7-4; j_gene: TRBJ1-2; abundance: once
CDR3nt: TGTGGCACCAAGGCTAGCGGGATTCAGGAGACCCAGTACTTC; CDR3aa: CGTKASGIQETQYF; d_gene: TRBD2; v_gene: TRBV5-6; j_gene: TRBJ2-5; abundance: few
CDR3nt: TGTGCCAGCAGCCGCCGGGCAACCTCCTCTGGAAACACCATATATTTT; CDR3aa: CASSRRATSSGNTIYF; d_gene: .; v_gene: TRBV3-1; j_gene: TRBJ1-3; abundance: .
CDR3nt: TGTGCCTGGAGTGTACCGGGGGAGTCAAGGGGCTACACCTTC; CDR3aa: CAWSVPGESRGYTF; d_gene: .; v_gene: TRBV30; j_gene: TRBJ1-2; abundance: .
CDR3nt: TGTGCCAGCAGCTTCCCCCTGAGGGGGCGAGGAACCGGGGAGCTGTTTTTT; CDR3aa: CASSFPLRGRGTGELFF; d_gene: TRBD1; v_gene: TRBV7-6; j_gene: TRBJ2-2; abundance: .
CDR3nt: TGTGCCAGCATGTGGACTAGCGAAACCACCGGGGAGCTGTTTTTT; CDR3aa: CASMWTSETTGELFF; d_gene: TRBD2; v_gene: TRBV27; j_gene: TRBJ2-2; abundance: many
CDR3nt: TGTGCCAGCAGTACCGGGACAGGCTACTCCTGCGAGCAGTACTTC; CDR3aa: CASSTGTGYSCEQYF; d_gene: TRBD1; v_gene: TRBV6-6; j_gene: TRBJ2-7; abundance: once
CDR3nt: TGTGCCAGCAGTTACTCGGGGCTAGCGGGGAAAACCGGGGAGCTGTTTTTT; CDR3aa: CASSYSGLAGKTGELFF; d_gene: TRBD2; v_gene: TRBV6-5; j_gene: TRBJ2-2; abundance: few
CDR3nt: TGTGCCACCAGTGAGTCTGACGCGCAGTACTTC; CDR3aa: CATSESDAQYF; d_gene: .; v_gene: TRBV24-1; j_gene: TRBJ2-7; abundance: few
CDR3nt: TGTGCCAGCAGCCTACGTTGGGGAAGTGAAGCTTTCTTT; CDR3aa: CASSLRWGSEAFF; d_gene: .; v_gene: TRBV7-2; j_gene: TRBJ1-1; abundance: many
CDR3nt: TGTGCCAGCAGTTCCACTCGACAGCTGAACACTGAAGCTTTCTTT; CDR3aa: CASSSTRQLNTEAFF; d_gene: .; v_gene: TRBV27; j_gene: TRBJ1-1; abundance: .
CDR3nt: TGTGCCAGTAGTATAGGAACGACAGGTTCCTACGAGCAGTACTTC; CDR3aa: CASSIGTTGSYEQYF; d_gene: .; v_gene: TRBV19; j_gene: TRBJ2-7; abundance: .
CDR3nt: .; CDR3aa: CASSSSRENIQYF; d_gene: .; v_gene: TRBV2; j_gene: TRBJ2-4; abundance: few
CDR3nt: TGTGCCAGCAGACGCCCAGGGAGCTCCTATAATTCACCCCTCCACTTT; CDR3aa: CASRRPGSSYNSPLHF; d_gene: .; v_gene: TRBV2; j_gene: TRBJ1-6; abundance: few
CDR3nt: TGTGCCACCAGCAAACCGGATAACGGGGGGGCCGGGGAGACCCAGTACTTC; CDR3aa: CATSKPDNGGAGETQYF; d_gene: TRBD2; v_gene: TRBV15; j_gene: TRBJ2-5; abundance: .
CDR3nt: TGTGCCAGCAGCCCGGGACTAACTAGCACAGATACGCAGTATTTT; CDR3aa: CASSPGLTSTDTQYF; d_gene: TRBD2; v_gene: TRBV7-9; j_gene: TRBJ2-3; abundance: many
CDR3nt: TGTGCCAGCAGTGATGGCACGCGGGATACGCAGTATTTT; CDR3aa: CASSDGTRDTQYF; d_gene: .; v_gene: TRBV27; j_gene: TRBJ2-3; abundance: few
CDR3nt: TGTGCCAGCAGCTTAGGCCCCTTAACGGGGCAGCCCCAGCATTTT; CDR3aa: CASSLGPLTGQPQHF; d_gene: .; v_gene: TRBV7-6; j_gene: TRBJ1-5; abundance: many
CDR3nt: TGTGCCAGCAGTAGACTAGCGGCTAACAATGAGCAGTTCTTC; CDR3aa: CASSRLAANNEQFF; d_gene: TRBD2; v_gene: TRBV27; j_gene: TRBJ2-1; abundance: .
CDR3nt: TGTGCCAGCAGTCTCCGGGACAGGGGGCGAACCGGGGAGCTGTTTTTT; CDR3aa: CASSLRDRGRTGELFF; d_gene: TRBD1; v_gene: TRBV12-3/TRBV12-4; j_gene: TRBJ2-2; abundance: .
CDR3nt: TGTGCCAGCAGTTTCTCCCTAGGAGATTTGTCAGATACGCAGTATTTT; CDR3aa: CASSFSLGDLSDTQYF; d_gene: .; v_gene: TRBV27; j_gene: TRBJ2-3; abundance: many
CDR3nt: TGTGCCAGCAGCTTTGGGGCGGTTGTAGCTTTCTTT; CDR3aa: CASSFGAVVAFF; d_gene: .; v_gene: TRBV5-6; j_gene: TRBJ1-1; abundance: once
CDR3nt: TGCGCCAGCAGCCAAGTACAGGGAGTAAAGGATGAGCAGTTCTTC; CDR3aa: CASSQVQGVKDEQFF; d_gene: .; v_gene: TRBV4-1; j_gene: TRBJ2-1; abundance: many
CDR3nt: TGCAGTGAGCTAACAGGCACTGAAGCTTTCTTT; CDR3aa: CSELTGTEAFF; d_gene: .; v_gene: TRBV20-1; j_gene: TRBJ1-1; abundance: .
CDR3nt: TGTGCCAGCAGCTTAGGTGGCCCGGGGTCGGGGCAGCCCCAGCATTTT; CDR3aa: CASSLGGPGSGQPQHF; d_gene: .; v_gene: TRBV7-9; j_gene: TRBJ1-5; abundance: many
CDR3nt: TGTGCCAGCGAGTCTCATGGCTTGGCAAGCAATCAGCCCCAGCATTTT; CDR3aa: CASESHGLASNQPQHF; d_gene: .; v_gene: TRBV6-1; j_gene: TRBJ1-5; abundance: many
CDR3nt: TGTGCCAGCAGCCCGCTAGCGGCAGACAATGAGCAGTTCTTC; CDR3aa: CASSPLAADNEQFF; d_gene: TRBD2; v_gene: TRBV7-3; j_gene: TRBJ2-1; abundance: many
CDR3nt: TGTGCCAGCCGAGCTGGGGAAGGGGTCAATGAGCAGTTCTTC; CDR3aa: CASRAGEGVNEQFF; d_gene: .; v_gene: TRBV19; j_gene: TRBJ2-1; abundance: .
CDR3nt: TGTGCTAGTGGCACCGGGGATGAGCAGTTCTTC; CDR3aa: CASGTGDEQFF; d_gene: .; v_gene: TRBV12-5; j_gene: TRBJ2-1; abundance: few
CDR3nt: TGTGCCAGCAGCTTCCCAACTAGCGGTGGGTCCTACAATGAGCAGTTCTTC; CDR3aa: CASSFPTSGGSYNEQFF; d_gene: TRBD2; v_gene: TRBV13; j_gene: TRBJ2-1; abundance: few
CDR3nt: TGTGCCAGCAGCACCCGGGACAGGGGGCTAAAAAACAATGAGCAGTTCTTC; CDR3aa: CASSTRDRGLKNNEQFF; d_gene: TRBD1; v_gene: TRBV14; j_gene: TRBJ2-1; abundance: .
CDR3nt: TGCAGCGGGCTAGCAGGAAACACCGGGGAGCTGTTTTTT; CDR3aa: CSGLAGNTGELFF; d_gene: .; v_gene: TRBV29-1; j_gene: TRBJ2-2; abundance: few
CDR3nt: TGTGCCAGCAGCCCCAAGGGGGCGCCGAACACCGGGGAGCTGTTTTTT; CDR3aa: CASSPKGAPNTGELFF; d_gene: TRBD1; v_gene: TRBV7-6; j_gene: TRBJ2-2; abundance: many
CDR3nt: TGTGCCAGCAGCCCCCGGGGCCTGAACACTGAAGCTTTCTTT; CDR3aa: CASSPRGLNTEAFF; d_gene: .; v_gene: TRBV7-6; j_gene: TRBJ1-1; abundance: many